The T cell receptor (beta chain) described here comes from a study of blood T cell repertoires in COVID-19. Turning to the study itself: Sources were T cells, B-cell-depleted T cells, or PBMCs; the material itself was cDNA or gDNA.

Between the trimmed V and J ends, which lost 6 bases and 3 bases, there was a span of 21 bases. The CDR3 totals 17 residues. CDR1 MRHNA and CDR2 SNTAGT come from the germline V gene. Libraries were prepared by immunoSEQ multiplex PCR; TCRdb keeps only in-frame clonotypes and omits some of them. Among about 170,000 clones listed, 86% were seen once. V and J are TRBV6-4 and TRBJ1-5, with a tentative D call TRBD1 (6 bases). The specimen sequenced was peripheral blood. This TCR derives from a woman of 80 years or more in a cohort sampled during active or convalescent COVID-19. DNA for the CDR3: TGTGCCAGCAGCCAAGACTCTCAGGGGCTTGACAATCAGCCCCAGCATTTT. Translating it yields CASSQDSQGLDNQPQHF.